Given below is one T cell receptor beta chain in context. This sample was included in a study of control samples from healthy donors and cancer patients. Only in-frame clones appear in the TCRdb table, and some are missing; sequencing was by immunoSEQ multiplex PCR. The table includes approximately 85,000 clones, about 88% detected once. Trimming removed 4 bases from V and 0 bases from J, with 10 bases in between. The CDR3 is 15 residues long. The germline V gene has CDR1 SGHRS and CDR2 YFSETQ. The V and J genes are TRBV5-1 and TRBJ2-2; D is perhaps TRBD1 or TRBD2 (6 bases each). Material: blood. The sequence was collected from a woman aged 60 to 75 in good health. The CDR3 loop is CASSPGAANTGELFF. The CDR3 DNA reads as TGCGCCAGCAGCCCGGGGGCAGCGAACACCGGGGAGCTGTTTTTT.